This TCR beta chain stems from a study of CD8 T cells in ankylosing spondylitis. The CDR3 length is 15 residues. The V segment lost 6 bases and the J segment 8 bases; nucleotides outside the gene matches: 10. CDR1 is MNHEY, CDR2 SMNVEV, per germline (reference sequence). From the 5' RACE reads, TCRdb called clonotypes with MiXCR, one entry per CDR3 protein. In the table there are 650,000 to 800,000 distinct CDR3 sequences, around 20% of which are singletons. Findings and caveats of the study: A TCR beta motif of several highly homologous variants seemed to mark ankylosing spondylitis blood. Peripheral blood held disease-linked clones only at relatively low frequency, and these were CD8+.

A few counts support this clonotype. What it recognizes is unknown. The chain is built from TRBV27 and TRBJ2-2; 9 bases align to TRBD1. Sequenced: blood, either unsorted or a sorted T cell fraction (not recorded which). This TCR came from a male donor with ankylosing spondylitis. Here the CDR3 reads CASSRLQGATGELFF. The CDR3 DNA is TGTGCCAGCAGCCGACTACAGGGGGCGACGGGGGAGCTGTTTTTT.